The 7 T cell receptor beta chains below come from one sample, sequenced in a study of blood T cell repertoires in COVID-19. Assay used: immunoSEQ multiplex PCR; TCRdb lists only in-frame clones, some missing. The sample yields about 100,000 clones, 75% to 90% seen once. Material: peripheral blood. These receptors originate from a man older than 75 with acute or convalescent COVID-19.

The chain uses TRBV13 and TRBJ1-1; D remains unclear. The germline gives CDR1 PRHDT, CDR2 FYEKMQ (reference sequence). V gave up 0 bases and J gave up 4 bases, with 12 bases separating them. This CDR3 is 15 amino acids long. CDR3: CASSLGRPRSTEAFF. The CDR3 DNA reads as TGTGCCAGCAGCTTAGGCCGGCCGCGGAGCACTGAAGCTTTCTTT.

In DNA, the CDR3 is TGTGCCAGCAGTGACTTTAGCGGGATCGGCGAGCAGTTCTTC. Its protein is CASSDFSGIGEQFF. The chain employs TRBV6-2 or TRBV6-3 and TRBJ2-1; TRBD2 agrees at 8 bases. The CDR3 loop spans 14 amino acids. The germline V gene has CDR1 MNHEY and CDR2 SVGEGT. V lost 5 bases to trimming and J lost 10 bases; unmatched junction nucleotides: 10.

The CDR3 region is CASSPAATTGEQYF. CDR3 DNA: TGTGCCAGCTCACCCGCCGCCACAACAGGGGAGCAGTACTTC. V is TRBV18 and J is TRBJ2-7, with D perhaps TRBD1 (6 bases). CDR1 is KGHSH, CDR2 LQKENI, per germline. The V gene lost 3 bases and the J gene lost 7 bases, with 16 bases spanning the gap. This CDR3 is built from 14 residues.

CDR3 nucleotides: TGTGCCAGCAGCTTTTCCTCAGGGTTACGCGAGCAGTACTTC. Translating it yields CASSFSSGLREQYF. This chain connects TRBV7-8 to TRBJ2-7, with D possibly matching TRBD1 (5 bases). Germline V gene lookup returns CDR1 SGHVS and CDR2 FQNEAQ. The CDR3 spans 14 residues. V was clipped by 3 bases and J by 6 bases, with 15 bases between them.

This sequence joins TRBV9 and TRBJ1-4; 8 bases fit TRBD1. Unmatched junction bases numbered 4, after V lost 4 bases and J lost 2 bases. Germline lookup yields CDR1 SGDLS and CDR2 YYNGEE. The CDR3 contains 15 residues. The CDR3 region is CASSSRTGTNEKLFF. The CDR3 DNA reads as TGTGCCAGCAGCTCACGGACAGGGACTAATGAAAAACTGTTTTTT.

This clone has only a few counts. The chain carries TRBV6-5 and TRBJ2-7; 9 nucleotides align to TRBD2. Trimming removed 7 bases from V and 4 bases from J; junction bases left unmatched: 8. The CDR3 totals 14 residues. Looked up from germline, CDR1 is MNHEY and CDR2 is SVGAGI. DNA of the CDR3: TGTGCCAGCAAGTCGGTAGCGGGGGTTTACGAGCAGTACTTC. Its translation: CASKSVAGVYEQYF.

The V and J genes are TRBV6-1 and TRBJ1-6, with 7 bases aligning to TRBD1. Per germline, CDR1 MNHNS and CDR2 SASEGT. Unmatched junction bases numbered 9, after V lost 6 bases and J lost 10 bases. This CDR3 has 14 residues. CDR3 in amino acids: CASSRQGEVSPLHF. The CDR3 nucleotides read TGTGCCAGCAGCCGACAGGGTGAGGTCTCACCCCTCCACTTT.